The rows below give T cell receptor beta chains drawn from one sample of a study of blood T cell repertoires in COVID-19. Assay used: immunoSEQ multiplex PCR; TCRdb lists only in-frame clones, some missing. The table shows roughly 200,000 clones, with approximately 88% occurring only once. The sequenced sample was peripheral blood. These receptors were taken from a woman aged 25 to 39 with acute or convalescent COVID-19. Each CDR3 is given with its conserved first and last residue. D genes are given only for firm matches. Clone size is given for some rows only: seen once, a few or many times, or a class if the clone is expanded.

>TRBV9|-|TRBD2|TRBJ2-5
TGTGCCAGCAGCACTAGCGGGAGGAGGGGAGAGACCCAGTACTTC
CASSTSGRRGETQYF
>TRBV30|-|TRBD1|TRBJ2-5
TGTGCCTGGAGTGTGGGACAGCAAGAGACCCAGTACTTC
CAWSVGQQETQYF
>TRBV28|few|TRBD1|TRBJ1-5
TGTGCCAGCAGAGCACAGGGGGCCCCCGCCCAGCATTTT
CASRAQGAPAQHF
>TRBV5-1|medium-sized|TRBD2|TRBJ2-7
TGCGCCAGCAGCCCAGCGGGAGGGTCTTGGGAGCAGTACTTC
CASSPAGGSWEQYF
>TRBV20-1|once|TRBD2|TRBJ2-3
TGCAGTGCTGCAGGGACTACCACGCAGTATTTT
CSAAGTTTQYF
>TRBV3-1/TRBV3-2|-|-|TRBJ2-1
TGTGCCAGCAGCCACAACAATGAGCAGTTCTTC
CASSHNNEQFF
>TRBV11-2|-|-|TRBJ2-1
TGTGCCAGCAGCTTATTCCGGGATTCTTACAATGAGCAGTTCTTC
CASSLFRDSYNEQFF
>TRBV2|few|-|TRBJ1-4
TGTGCCAGCAGTGAGACGCGGCTGGGACCGGGAGGCGAAAAACTGTTTTTT
CASSETRLGPGGEKLFF
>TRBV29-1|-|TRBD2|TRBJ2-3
TGCAGCGTTGTCGCGGGAGCATCGGATACGCAGTATTTT
CSVVAGASDTQYF
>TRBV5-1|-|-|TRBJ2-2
TGCGCCAGCAGCTCCCGCCTAGTCAAAGGGAACACCGGGGAGCTGTTTTTT
CASSSRLVKGNTGELFF
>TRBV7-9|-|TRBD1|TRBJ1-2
TGTGCCAGCAGCATACCCGGACAGGGTAACTATGGCTACACCTTC
CASSIPGQGNYGYTF
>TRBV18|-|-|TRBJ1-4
TGTGCCAGCTCCACGACGGCGGACAGTAGAGAAAAACTGTTTTTT
CASSTTADSREKLFF
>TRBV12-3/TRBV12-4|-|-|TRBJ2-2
TGTGCCAGCAGTTCCCAAGAGACCGGGGAGCTGTTTTTT
CASSSQETGELFF
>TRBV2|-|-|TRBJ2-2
TGTGCCAGCACCCGGGTCCCCGAACCCAGGGAGCTGTTTTTT
CASTRVPEPRELFF
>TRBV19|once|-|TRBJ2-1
TGTGCCAGTAGTATTCCCTTCGGGAGTCACAATGAGCAGTTCTTC
CASSIPFGSHNEQFF
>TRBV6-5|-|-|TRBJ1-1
TGTGCCAGCAGTTACTCCCAACTCCAGCAGGGTGTTGAAGCTTTCTTT
CASSYSQLQQGVEAFF
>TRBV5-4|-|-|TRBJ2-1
TGTGCCAGCAGCTTGGCCCAGATAAATGAGCAGTTCTTC
CASSLAQINEQFF
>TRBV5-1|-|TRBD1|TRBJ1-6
TGCGCCAGCAGCTTGGGACAGGGAAATAATTCACCCCTCCACTTT
CASSLGQGNNSPLHF
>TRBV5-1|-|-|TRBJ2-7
TGCGCCAGCAGCTTGTATGGGCGCGGGTACGAGCAGTACTTC
CASSLYGRGYEQYF
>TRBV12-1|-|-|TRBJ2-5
TGTGCCAGCAGCTTTGGGACTAGCGGGAGTGAGACCCAGTACTTC
CASSFGTSGSETQYF
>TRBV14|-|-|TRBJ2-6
TGTGCCAGGGGAAGCAGGGCTGGGGCCAACGTCCTGACTTTC
CARGSRAGANVLTF
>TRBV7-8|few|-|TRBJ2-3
TGTGCCAGCAGACCCCCATCGGAGGATACGCAGTATTTT
CASRPPSEDTQYF
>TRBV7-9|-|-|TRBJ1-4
TGTGCCAGCAGCTGGAACAGGGATGAAAAACTGTTTTTT
CASSWNRDEKLFF
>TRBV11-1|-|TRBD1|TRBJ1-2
TGTGCCAGCAGCAAGGACAGGGAGATATATGGCTACACCTTC
CASSKDREIYGYTF
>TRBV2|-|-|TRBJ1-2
TGTGCCAGCAGTGTCTGGACATCCATCTATGGCTACACCTTC
CASSVWTSIYGYTF
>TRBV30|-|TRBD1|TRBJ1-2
TGTGCCTCTGGACAGGGCTATGGCTACACCTTC
CASGQGYGYTF
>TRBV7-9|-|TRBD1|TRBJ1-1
TGTGCCAGCAGCAGACAGGGGGACACTGAAGCTTTCTTT
CASSRQGDTEAFF
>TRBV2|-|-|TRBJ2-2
TGTGCCAGCAGAGCGAGGACGAACACCGGGGAGCTGTTTTTT
CASRARTNTGELFF
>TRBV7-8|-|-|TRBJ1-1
TGTGCCAGCAGCTTGAGAGGGAACACTGAAGCTTTCTTT
CASSLRGNTEAFF
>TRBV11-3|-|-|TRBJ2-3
TGTGCCAGCACCGGTTGGGTCGACACCGGGACTTCTAGCACAGATACGCAGTATTTT
CASTGWVDTGTSSTDTQYF
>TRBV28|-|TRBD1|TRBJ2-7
TGTGCCAGCAGTTCGACAGGGGTAAGCTCCTACGAGCAGTACTTC
CASSSTGVSSYEQYF